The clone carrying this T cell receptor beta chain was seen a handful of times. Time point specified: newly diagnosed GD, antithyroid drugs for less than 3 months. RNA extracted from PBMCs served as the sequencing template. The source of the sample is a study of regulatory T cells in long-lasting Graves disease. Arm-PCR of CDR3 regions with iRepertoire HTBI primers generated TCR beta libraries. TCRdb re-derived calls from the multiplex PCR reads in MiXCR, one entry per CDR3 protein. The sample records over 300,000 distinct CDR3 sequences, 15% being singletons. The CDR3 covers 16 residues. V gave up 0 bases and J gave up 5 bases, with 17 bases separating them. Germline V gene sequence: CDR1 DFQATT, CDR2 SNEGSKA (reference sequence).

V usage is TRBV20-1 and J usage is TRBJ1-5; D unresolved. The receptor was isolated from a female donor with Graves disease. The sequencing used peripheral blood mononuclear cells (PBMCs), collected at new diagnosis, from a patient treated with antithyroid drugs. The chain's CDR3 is CSARDRPDAGDQPQHF. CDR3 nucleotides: TGCAGTGCTAGAGATCGTCCGGACGCAGGCGATCAGCCCCAGCATTTT.